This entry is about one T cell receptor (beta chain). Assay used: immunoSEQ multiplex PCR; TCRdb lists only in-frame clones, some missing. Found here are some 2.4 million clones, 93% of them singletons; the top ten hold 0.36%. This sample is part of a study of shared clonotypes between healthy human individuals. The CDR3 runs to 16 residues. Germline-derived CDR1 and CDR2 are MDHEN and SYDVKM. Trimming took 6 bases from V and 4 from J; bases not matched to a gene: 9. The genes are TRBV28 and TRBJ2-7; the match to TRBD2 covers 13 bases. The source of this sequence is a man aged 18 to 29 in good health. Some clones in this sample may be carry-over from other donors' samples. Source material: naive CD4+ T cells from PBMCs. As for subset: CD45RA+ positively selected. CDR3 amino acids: CASSLPGLAGEYEQYF. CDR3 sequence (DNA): TGTGCCAGCAGCCTTCCCGGACTAGCGGGAGAATACGAGCAGTACTTC.